This is a list of T cell receptor beta chains from one sample in a study. MiXCR, run by TCRdb on the RT-PCR reads, gives a single entry per CDR3 protein. Here the sample spans fewer than 800,000 distinct CDR3 sequences, about 14% being singletons. Input material: memory CD4+ T cells from blood. The receptors originated from a female donor in good health, serving as a healthy control. Each CDR3 is given without its conserved first and last residue. The order of the fields is V gene, CDR3 length, CDR3 protein.

V: TRBV5-1; length: 14; CDR3: ASTQGGGASYNEQF
V: TRBV5-6; length: 12; CDR3: ASSLAGADGELF
V: TRBV20-1; length: 12; CDR3: SAWGTGRNTEAF
V: TRBV7-2; length: 13; CDR3: ASSPQPWGGGKAF
V: TRBV7-9; length: 15; CDR3: ASSSRIAETSGSEQF
V: TRBV29-1; length: 15; CDR3: SVPSRGGLVSYNEQF
V: TRBV5-8; length: 11; CDR3: ASRLTGFYGYT
V: TRBV7-2; length: 13; CDR3: ASSLDWASNEKLF
V: TRBV12-3/TRBV12-4; length: 12; CDR3: ASSRTVNTGELF
V: TRBV4-2; length: 14; CDR3: ASSQDDNSLNQPQH
V: TRBV18; length: 14; CDR3: ASSPGRGISNQPQH
V: TRBV6-2/TRBV6-3; length: 14; CDR3: ASSTRRTAFYSPLH
V: TRBV6-5; length: 13; CDR3: ASGLTKGGVETQY
V: TRBV7-2; length: 13; CDR3: ASSLGGGQGYEQY
V: TRBV6-1; length: 15; CDR3: ASSEYVLRAFDTEAF
V: TRBV15; length: 13; CDR3: ATSRAPGGAYEQF
V: TRBV12-3/TRBV12-4; length: 12; CDR3: ASSLGTSPSEQF
V: TRBV12-3/TRBV12-4; length: 13; CDR3: ASTTGGTGSSPLH
V: TRBV20-1; length: 12; CDR3: SASIGQSYYEQY
V: TRBV27; length: 14; CDR3: ASRNRRQITNEKLF
V: TRBV6-1; length: 12; CDR3: AAGDRTAGNTIY
V: TRBV4-2; length: 12; CDR3: ASRDRVSIDTQY
V: TRBV20-1; length: 12; CDR3: SARPPSGYNEQF
V: TRBV20-1; length: 12; CDR3: SARDPQGAPEAF
V: TRBV6-5; length: 14; CDR3: ASSYGSGLSNYGYT
V: TRBV10-3; length: 11; CDR3: AISEVPGYEQY
V: TRBV20-1; length: 11; CDR3: SARGREDQKLF
V: TRBV29-1; length: 11; CDR3: SVAPISYNEQF
V: TRBV20-1; length: 13; CDR3: SARASSQATYEQY
V: TRBV5-1; length: 12; CDR3: ASSVGQGTDTQY
V: TRBV7-2; length: 13; CDR3: ASSPGLAPNNEQF
V: TRBV2; length: 12; CDR3: ASSDFDHNQPQH
V: TRBV20-1; length: 10; CDR3: STRQGGTEAF
V: TRBV20-1; length: 12; CDR3: SARPGHEEETQY
V: TRBV20-1; length: 13; CDR3: SAEKGTLSYNEQF
V: TRBV20-1; length: 12; CDR3: SSGTNQFTDTQY
V: TRBV3-1; length: 13; CDR3: ASSQVDRGLYEQY
V: TRBV3-1; length: 14; CDR3: ASTHELEGIGKTQY
V: TRBV5-1; length: 13; CDR3: ASSLVATSTDTQY
V: TRBV7-6; length: 13; CDR3: ASSPGQGFNSPLH
V: TRBV15; length: 14; CDR3: ATSSGQDPSTDTQY
V: TRBV7-9; length: 11; CDR3: ASSWDKNTEAF
V: TRBV7-6; length: 13; CDR3: ASSLASGDYNEQF
V: TRBV4-3; length: 12; CDR3: ASSLGRGANVLT